This TCR beta chain was sequenced in a study of regulatory T cells in long-lasting Graves disease. A few counts support this clonotype. Sequencing libraries for TCR beta were prepared with iRepertoire HTBI primers and Arm-PCR of CDR3 regions. Via MiXCR, TCRdb re-called the multiplex PCR reads, giving one row per CDR3 protein. Of approximately 390,000 distinct CDR3 sequences in the sample, about 16% were seen once. As to time point: newly diagnosed GD, antithyroid drugs for less than 3 months. The authors made the TCR library using RNA they extracted from PBMCs. The data also belong to a second study, concerning T cells in Graves' hyperthyroidism and ophthalmopathy. From that study: Criteria for exclusion of patients were uncontrolled infection, other autoimmune disease, pregnancy or lactation. HTBI primers drove first-round RT-PCR of the TCR CDR3.

The receptor's source is a woman younger than 30 with Graves disease. This sample comprised peripheral blood mononuclear cells (PBMCs), obtained at new diagnosis, from a patient treated with antithyroid drugs.

The CDR3 DNA reads as TGTGCCACCAGCAGAGATCTGGGGGGGCAGTTCACAGATACGCAGTATTTT. It translates to CATSRDLGGQFTDTQYF. The rearrangement uses TRBV15 and TRBJ2-3; tentatively, D is TRBD2 (7 bases). This CDR3 contains 17 residues. Germline lookup yields CDR1 LNHNV and CDR2 YYDKDF (reference sequence). V lost 0 bases, J lost 2 bases, and 15 bases lay in between.